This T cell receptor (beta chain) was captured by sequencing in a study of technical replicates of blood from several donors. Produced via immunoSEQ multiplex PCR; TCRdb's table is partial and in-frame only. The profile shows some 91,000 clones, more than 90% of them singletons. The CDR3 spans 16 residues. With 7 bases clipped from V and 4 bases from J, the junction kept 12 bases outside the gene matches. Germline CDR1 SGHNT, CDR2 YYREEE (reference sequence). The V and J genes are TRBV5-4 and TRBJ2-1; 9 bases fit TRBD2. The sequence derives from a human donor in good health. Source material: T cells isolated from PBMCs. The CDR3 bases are TGTGCCAGCTTGGAGATCGGGAGCGGGGGGTACAATGAGCAGTTCTTC. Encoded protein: CASLEIGSGGYNEQFF.